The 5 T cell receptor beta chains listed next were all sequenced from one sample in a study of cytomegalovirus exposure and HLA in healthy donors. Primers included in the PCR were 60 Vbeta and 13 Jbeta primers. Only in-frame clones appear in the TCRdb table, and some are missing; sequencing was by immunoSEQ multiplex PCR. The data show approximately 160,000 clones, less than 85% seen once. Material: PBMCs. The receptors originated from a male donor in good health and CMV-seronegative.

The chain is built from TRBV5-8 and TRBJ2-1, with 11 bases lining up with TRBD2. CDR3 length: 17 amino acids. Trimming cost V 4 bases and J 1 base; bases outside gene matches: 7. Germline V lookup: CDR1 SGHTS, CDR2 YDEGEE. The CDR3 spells CASSTGTSGSSYNEQFF. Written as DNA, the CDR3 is TGTGCCAGCAGCACCGGGACTAGCGGTTCTTCCTACAATGAGCAGTTCTTC.

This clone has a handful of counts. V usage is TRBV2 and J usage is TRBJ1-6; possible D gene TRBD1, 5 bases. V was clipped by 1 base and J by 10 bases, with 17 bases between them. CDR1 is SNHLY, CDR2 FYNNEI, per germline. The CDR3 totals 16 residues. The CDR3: CASSEVSPGLPSPLHF. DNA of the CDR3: TGTGCCAGCAGTGAAGTGAGTCCGGGACTTCCCTCACCCCTCCACTTT. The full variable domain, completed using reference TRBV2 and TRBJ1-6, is EPEVTQTPSHQVTQMGQEVILRCVPISNHLYFYWYRQILGQKVEFLVSFYNNEISEKSEIFDDQFSVERPDGSNFTLKIRSTKLEDSAMYFCASSEVSPGLPSPLHFGNGTRLTVT.

In nucleotides, the CDR3 is TGTGCCAGCAGCCCAGCGACCATACTCTACGAGCAGTACTTC. Translation: CASSPATILYEQYF. This chain links TRBV5-6 with TRBJ2-7; no definite D call. V lost 4 bases and J lost 3, with 14 bases in between. This CDR3 is built from 14 residues. The germline gives CDR1 SGHDT, CDR2 YYEEEE.

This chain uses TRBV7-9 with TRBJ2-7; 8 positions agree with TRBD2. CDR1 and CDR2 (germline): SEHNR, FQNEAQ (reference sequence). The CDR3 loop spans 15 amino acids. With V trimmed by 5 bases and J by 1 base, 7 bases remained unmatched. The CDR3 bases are TGTGCCAGCAGCAACCGCGGGGGGATGTCCTACGAGCAGTACTTC. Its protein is CASSNRGGMSYEQYF.

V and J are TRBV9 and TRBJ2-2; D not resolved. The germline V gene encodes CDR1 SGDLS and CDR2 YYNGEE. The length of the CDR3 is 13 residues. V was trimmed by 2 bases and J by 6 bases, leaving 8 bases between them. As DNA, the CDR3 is TGTGCCAGCAGCGTCGCAGTTTCCGGGGAGCTGTTTTTT. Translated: CASSVAVSGELFF.